The rows below give T cell receptor beta chains drawn from one sample of a study of a mutant IDH1 vaccine in newly diagnosed glioma. Clones were read by immunoSEQ multiplex PCR, and TCRdb kept only the in-frame ones, dropping some. The table shows 50,000 to 70,000 clones, with 87% occurring only once. These receptors are not linked to any known antigen. Sequenced material: PBMCs, taken from a glioma patient whose treatment included an IDH1 peptide vaccine. The receptors come from a middle-aged man with glioma. The CDR3 runs from the conserved cysteine through the conserved F or W. A D gene is named only where the DNA matches it firmly. Expanded clones get a size class; other rows say once, few or many, or leave the size out.

D: TRBD1
size: .
J: TRBJ2-1
V: TRBV7-3
CDR3: CASSFDRGPYNEQFF
DNA: TGTGCCAGCAGCTTCGACAGGGGGCCCTACAATGAGCAGTTCTTC

D: .
size: once
J: TRBJ2-3
V: TRBV6-1
CDR3: CASSEGTDTQYF
DNA: TGTGCCAGCAGTGAAGGCACAGATACGCAGTATTTT

D: .
size: .
J: TRBJ1-2
V: TRBV9
CDR3: CASSVTGNYGYTF
DNA: TGTGCCAGCAGCGTAACAGGGAACTATGGCTACACCTTC

D: .
size: .
J: TRBJ2-3
V: TRBV27
CDR3: CASSLRLGPDTQYF
DNA: TGTGCCAGCAGTTTACGACTAGGTCCAGATACGCAGTATTTT

D: TRBD2
size: .
J: TRBJ2-7
V: TRBV6-5
CDR3: CASSPSGASYEQYF
DNA: TGTGCCAGCAGTCCTAGCGGGGCCTCCTACGAGCAGTACTTC

D: .
size: .
J: TRBJ2-1
V: TRBV19
CDR3: CASNGRSYNEQFF
DNA: TGTGCCAGTAACGGACGCTCCTACAATGAGCAGTTCTTC

D: TRBD1
size: .
J: TRBJ1-2
V: TRBV6-1
CDR3: CASTSDRGVYGYTF
DNA: TGTGCCAGCACCTCAGACAGGGGGGTCTATGGCTACACCTTC

D: TRBD1
size: once
J: TRBJ2-7
V: TRBV5-6
CDR3: CASSARQGSYEQYF
DNA: TGTGCCAGCAGCGCTAGACAGGGGTCCTACGAGCAGTACTTC

D: TRBD1
size: .
J: TRBJ2-7
V: TRBV19
CDR3: CASTPGTALQEQYF
DNA: TGTGCCAGTACCCCCGGGACAGCCCTCCAAGAGCAGTACTTC

D: .
size: .
J: TRBJ2-2
V: TRBV7-9
CDR3: CASSSGLITGELFF
DNA: TGTGCCAGCAGCTCCGGACTGATCACCGGGGAGCTGTTTTTT

D: TRBD1
size: .
J: TRBJ1-1
V: TRBV13
CDR3: CASSLRGTGGAAFF
DNA: TGTGCCAGCAGCTTAAGAGGGACAGGGGGCGCAGCTTTCTTT

D: .
size: .
J: TRBJ2-5
V: TRBV2
CDR3: CASSRWVRETQYF
DNA: TGTGCCAGCAGTCGGTGGGTCAGGGAGACCCAGTACTTC

D: .
size: once
J: TRBJ1-5
V: TRBV19
CDR3: CASSMPRTANSNQPQHF
DNA: TGTGCCAGTAGTATGCCCCGGACAGCGAATAGCAATCAGCCCCAGCATTTT

D: TRBD1
size: few
J: TRBJ1-1
V: TRBV28
CDR3: CASSPGQSRGPAFF
DNA: TGTGCCAGCAGTCCGGGACAGTCCAGAGGCCCAGCTTTCTTT

D: TRBD2
size: .
J: TRBJ2-3
V: TRBV4-2
CDR3: CASRKDGTSGREDTQYF
DNA: TGTGCCAGCAGGAAAGATGGGACTAGCGGGAGGGAAGATACGCAGTATTTT

D: TRBD2
size: .
J: TRBJ2-1
V: TRBV5-6
CDR3: CASSLVGAGSDEQFF
DNA: TGTGCCAGCAGCTTGGTAGGAGCGGGGAGCGATGAGCAGTTCTTC

D: .
size: .
J: TRBJ2-3
V: TRBV7-6
CDR3: CASSLVAAGTDTQYF
DNA: TGTGCCAGCAGCTTAGTTGCGGCGGGCACAGATACGCAGTATTTT

D: .
size: .
J: TRBJ2-2
V: TRBV6-1
CDR3: CASSETATGELFF
DNA: TGTGCCAGCAGTGAAACCGCCACCGGGGAGCTGTTTTTT

D: .
size: .
J: TRBJ2-7
V: TRBV19
CDR3: CATSRRAGYYEQYF
DNA: TGTGCCACCTCCCGCCGGGCGGGGTACTACGAGCAGTACTTC

D: .
size: .
J: TRBJ2-7
V: TRBV6-5
CDR3: CASSRDPRQEQYF
DNA: TGTGCCAGCAGTCGGGACCCACGACAGGAACAGTACTTC

D: TRBD1
size: .
J: TRBJ1-1
V: TRBV27
CDR3: CASSLITGGYTEAFF
DNA: TGTGCCAGCAGTCTCATCACAGGGGGCTACACTGAAGCTTTCTTT

D: .
size: .
J: TRBJ1-2
V: TRBV7-2
CDR3: CASSLPIANHGYTF
DNA: TGTGCCAGCAGCCTCCCGATCGCCAACCATGGCTACACCTTC

D: .
size: .
J: TRBJ2-3
V: TRBV15
CDR3: CATSGTYDTDTQYF
DNA: TGTGCCACCTCCGGGACTTACGACACAGATACGCAGTATTTT

D: .
size: once
J: TRBJ1-1
V: TRBV5-5
CDR3: CASSFRGPNTEAFF
DNA: TGTGCCAGCAGCTTTAGGGGCCCGAACACTGAAGCTTTCTTT

D: .
size: .
J: TRBJ2-2
V: TRBV19
CDR3: CASTRANPNTGELFF
DNA: TGTGCCAGTACGAGGGCAAACCCGAACACCGGGGAGCTGTTTTTT

D: .
size: .
J: TRBJ2-2
V: TRBV19
CDR3: CASSSRGSGGTGELFF
DNA: TGTGCCAGTAGTTCTCGAGGTAGCGGAGGCACCGGGGAGCTGTTTTTT

D: .
size: .
J: TRBJ1-1
V: TRBV11-2
CDR3: CASSLRGQNTEAFF
DNA: TGTGCCAGCAGCTTAAGAGGACAGAACACTGAAGCTTTCTTT

D: .
size: .
J: TRBJ2-2
V: TRBV7-8
CDR3: CASSPRTGELFF
DNA: TGTGCCAGCAGCCCCAGGACCGGGGAGCTGTTTTTT

D: .
size: medium-sized
J: TRBJ1-1
V: TRBV9
CDR3: CASSRQLNTEAFF
DNA: TGTGCCAGCTCTCGGCAGTTGAACACTGAAGCTTTCTTT

D: TRBD2
size: .
J: TRBJ2-7
V: TRBV6-1
CDR3: CASGGLAGRSYEQYF
DNA: TGTGCCAGCGGTGGACTAGCGGGACGTTCCTACGAGCAGTACTTC

D: TRBD2
size: .
J: TRBJ2-7
V: TRBV12-5
CDR3: CASGHGTSGIGEQYF
DNA: TGTGCTAGTGGTCACGGGACTAGCGGGATTGGCGAGCAGTACTTC

D: TRBD2
size: .
J: TRBJ2-1
V: TRBV6-6
CDR3: CASRRSGSLYNEQFF
DNA: TGTGCCAGCAGACGTAGCGGGAGCCTCTACAATGAGCAGTTCTTC

D: TRBD1
size: .
J: TRBJ1-1
V: TRBV9
CDR3: CASSPVTGRAEAFF
DNA: TGTGCCAGCAGCCCGGTGACAGGGCGGGCTGAAGCTTTCTTT

D: TRBD2
size: .
J: TRBJ2-3
V: TRBV4-3
CDR3: CASSPRLAGDTQYF
DNA: TGCGCCAGCAGCCCGAGACTAGCTGGAGATACGCAGTATTTT

D: TRBD1
size: .
J: TRBJ1-2
V: TRBV19
CDR3: CASSICPIQGACYGYTF
DNA: TGTGCCAGTAGTATCTGTCCGATACAGGGGGCTTGCTATGGCTACACCTTC

D: .
size: .
J: TRBJ2-7
V: TRBV11-2
CDR3: CASSPRPEARGEQYF
DNA: TGTGCCAGCAGCCCCCGGCCCGAGGCTCGGGGCGAGCAGTACTTC

D: .
size: once
J: TRBJ1-4
V: TRBV4-2
CDR3: CASSQPPPEEKLFF
DNA: TGTGCCAGCAGCCAACCTCCTCCCGAAGAAAAACTGTTTTTT

D: TRBD2
size: .
J: TRBJ2-4
V: TRBV7-8
CDR3: CASSIAGRAKNIQYF
DNA: TGTGCCAGCAGCATAGCGGGGCGGGCCAAAAACATTCAGTACTTC

D: .
size: once
J: TRBJ2-3
V: TRBV5-1
CDR3: CASSSSYSTDTQYF
DNA: TGCGCCAGCAGCTCCTCCTACTCCACAGATACGCAGTATTTT

D: .
size: .
J: TRBJ2-2
V: TRBV11-2
CDR3: CASSQRRVNTGELFF
DNA: TGTGCCAGCAGCCAACGGCGGGTGAACACCGGGGAGCTGTTTTTT

D: .
size: once
J: TRBJ2-5
V: TRBV6-1
CDR3: CASSDDLGETQYF
DNA: TGTGCCAGCAGTGACGACCTGGGGGAGACCCAGTACTTC

D: TRBD2
size: .
J: TRBJ2-2
V: TRBV7-9
CDR3: CASRTVAGGHGELFF
DNA: TGTGCCAGCAGGACCGTAGCGGGGGGACACGGGGAGCTGTTTTTT

D: TRBD2
size: .
J: TRBJ2-3
V: TRBV15
CDR3: CATVASGGDTQYF
DNA: TGTGCCACCGTGGCTAGCGGAGGCGATACGCAGTATTTT

D: .
size: .
J: TRBJ2-5
V: TRBV7-9
CDR3: CASGRIEQETQYF
DNA: TGTGCCAGCGGTCGGATAGAACAAGAGACCCAGTACTTC

D: TRBD2
size: .
J: TRBJ2-7
V: TRBV4-1
CDR3: CASSRSGGRNSYEQYF
DNA: TGCGCCAGCAGCCGGAGCGGGGGGCGGAACTCCTACGAGCAGTACTTC

D: .
size: once
J: TRBJ2-1
V: TRBV5-1
CDR3: CASSFEGSSYNEQFF
DNA: TGCGCCAGCAGCTTCGAAGGGAGCTCCTACAATGAGCAGTTCTTC

D: TRBD1
size: .
J: TRBJ1-2
V: TRBV5-6
CDR3: CASRQGAPGYTF
DNA: TGTGCCAGCAGGCAGGGGGCTCCTGGCTACACCTTC

D: TRBD1
size: .
J: TRBJ2-1
V: TRBV7-9
CDR3: CASTPGRDRVIF
DNA: TGTGCCAGCACCCCTGGGCGGGACAGGGTGATCTTC

D: .
size: .
J: TRBJ2-1
V: TRBV9
CDR3: CASTWSGTTNEQFF
DNA: TGTGCCAGCACGTGGTCCGGGACAACCAATGAGCAGTTCTTC

D: .
size: .
J: TRBJ1-5
V: TRBV15
CDR3: CATSTQGQPQHF
DNA: TGTGCCACCAGCACCCAAGGACAGCCCCAGCATTTT

D: TRBD1
size: .
J: TRBJ1-5
V: TRBV30
CDR3: CAWRPNRGDQPQHF
DNA: TGTGCCTGGAGGCCAAACAGGGGGGATCAGCCCCAGCATTTT

D: .
size: .
J: TRBJ1-1
V: TRBV19
CDR3: CASSPWGRDRATEAFF
DNA: TGTGCCAGTAGTCCGTGGGGCAGGGATCGAGCGACTGAAGCTTTCTTT

D: .
size: .
J: TRBJ2-1
V: TRBV13
CDR3: CASSGDRRTYNEQFF
DNA: TGTGCCAGCAGCGGCGACAGGAGAACCTACAATGAGCAGTTCTTC

D: .
size: .
J: TRBJ1-1
V: TRBV23-1
CDR3: CASSRGLNTEAFF
DNA: TGCGCCAGCAGTCGGGGGCTCAACACTGAAGCTTTCTTT